This entry features one TCR beta chain sequence. What it recognizes is unknown. Trimming left V 4 bases short and J 0 bases short, with 22 bases between. The CDR3 is made up of 20 amino acids. CDR1 is KGHSH and CDR2 is LQKENI in the germline V gene. Assay: immunoSEQ multiplex PCR; the TCRdb copy retains only in-frame clones and omits some. The sample yields around 200,000 clones, roughly 84% seen once. This specimen belongs to a study of cytomegalovirus exposure and HLA in healthy donors. Study-wide results and caveats: The study designated fewer than 200 TCR beta chains cytomegalovirus-associated.

The receptor was isolated from a woman aged 18-29 years in good health and CMV-seropositive. The sample was PBMCs. The chain is built from TRBV18 and TRBJ1-6; D is unclear. The CDR3 coding sequence is TGTGCCAGCTCACGCCTCCCCTTCCGGGTGGAGAGCTCCTATAATTCACCCCTCCACTTT. Encoded protein: CASSRLPFRVESSYNSPLHF. Filled out from reference TRBV18 and TRBJ1-6, the complete variable domain reads NAGVMQNPRHLVRRRGQEARLRCSPMKGHSHVYWYRQLPEEGLKFMVYLQKENIIDESGMPKERFSAEFPKEGPSILRIQQVVRGDSAAYFCASSRLPFRVESSYNSPLHFGNGTRLTVT.